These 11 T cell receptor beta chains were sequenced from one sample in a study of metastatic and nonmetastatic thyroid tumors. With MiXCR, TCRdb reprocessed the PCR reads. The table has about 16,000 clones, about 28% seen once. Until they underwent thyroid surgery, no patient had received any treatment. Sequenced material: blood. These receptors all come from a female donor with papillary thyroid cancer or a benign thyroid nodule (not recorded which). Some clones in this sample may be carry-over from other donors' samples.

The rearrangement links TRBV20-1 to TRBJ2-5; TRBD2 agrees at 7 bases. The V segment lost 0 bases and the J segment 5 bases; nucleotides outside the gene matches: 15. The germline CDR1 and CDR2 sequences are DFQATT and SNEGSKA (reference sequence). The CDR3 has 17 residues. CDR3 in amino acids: CSARDIRVGLGTETQYF. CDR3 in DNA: TGCAGTGCTAGAGATATAAGGGTAGGACTAGGAACGGAGACCCAGTACTTC.

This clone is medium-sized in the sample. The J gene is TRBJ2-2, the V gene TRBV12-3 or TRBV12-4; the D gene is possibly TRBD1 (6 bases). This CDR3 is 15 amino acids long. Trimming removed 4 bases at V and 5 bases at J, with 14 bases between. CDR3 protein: CASSYPGTPTGELFF. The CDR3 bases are TGTGCCAGCAGTTACCCCGGGACACCAACCGGGGAGCTGTTTTTT.

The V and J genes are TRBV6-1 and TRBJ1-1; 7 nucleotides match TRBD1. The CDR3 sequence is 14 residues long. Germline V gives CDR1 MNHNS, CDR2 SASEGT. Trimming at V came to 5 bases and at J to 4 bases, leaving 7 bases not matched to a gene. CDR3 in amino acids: CASSLTGTGTEAFF. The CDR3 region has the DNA TGTGCCAGCAGTTTGACAGGGACTGGCACTGAAGCTTTCTTT.

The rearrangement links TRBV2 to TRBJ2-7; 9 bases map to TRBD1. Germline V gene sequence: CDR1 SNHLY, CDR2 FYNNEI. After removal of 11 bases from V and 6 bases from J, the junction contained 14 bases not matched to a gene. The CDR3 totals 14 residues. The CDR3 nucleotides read TGTGCCCACAGTGGACAGGGGAGTTTTCGCGAGCAGTACTTC. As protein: CAHSGQGSFREQYF.

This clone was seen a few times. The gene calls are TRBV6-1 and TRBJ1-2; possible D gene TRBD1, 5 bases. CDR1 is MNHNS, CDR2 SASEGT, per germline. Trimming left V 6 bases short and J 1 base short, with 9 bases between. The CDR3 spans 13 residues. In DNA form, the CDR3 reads TGTGCCAGCAGGCAGGGTTTTAACTATGGCTACACCTTC. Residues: CASRQGFNYGYTF.

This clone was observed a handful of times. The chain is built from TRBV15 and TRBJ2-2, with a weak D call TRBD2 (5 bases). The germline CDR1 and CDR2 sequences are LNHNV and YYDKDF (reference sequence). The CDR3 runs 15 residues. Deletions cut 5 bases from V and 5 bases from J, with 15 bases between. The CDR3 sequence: CATSPMASGTGELFF. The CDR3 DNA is TGTGCCACCAGCCCTATGGCCTCGGGGACCGGGGAGCTGTTTTTT.

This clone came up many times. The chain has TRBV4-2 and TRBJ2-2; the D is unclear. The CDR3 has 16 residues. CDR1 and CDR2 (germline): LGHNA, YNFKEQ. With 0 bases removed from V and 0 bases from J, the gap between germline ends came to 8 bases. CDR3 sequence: CASSQDVVSNTGELFF. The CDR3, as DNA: TGTGCCAGCAGCCAAGATGTGGTTTCGAACACCGGGGAGCTGTTTTTT.

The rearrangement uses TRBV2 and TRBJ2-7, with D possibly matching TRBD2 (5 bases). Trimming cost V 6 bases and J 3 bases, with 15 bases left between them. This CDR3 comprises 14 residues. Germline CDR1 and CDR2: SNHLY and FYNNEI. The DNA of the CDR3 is TGTGCCAGCAGCTTAGAGGGCTCCCTCTACGAGCAGTACTTC. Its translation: CASSLEGSLYEQYF.

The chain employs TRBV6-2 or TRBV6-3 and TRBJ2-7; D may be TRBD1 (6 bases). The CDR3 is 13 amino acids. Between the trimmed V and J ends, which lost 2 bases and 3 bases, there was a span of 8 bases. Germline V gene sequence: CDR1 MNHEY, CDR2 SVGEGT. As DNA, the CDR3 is TGTGCCAGCAGTTACGGACAGATCTACGAGCAGTACTTC. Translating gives CASSYGQIYEQYF.

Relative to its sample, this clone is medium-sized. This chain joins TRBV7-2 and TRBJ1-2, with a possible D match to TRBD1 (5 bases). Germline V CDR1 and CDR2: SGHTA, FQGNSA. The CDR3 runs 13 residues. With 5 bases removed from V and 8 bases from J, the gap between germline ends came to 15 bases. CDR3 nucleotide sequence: TGTGCCAGCAGCCCCCTGGGAGGGGTAGGCTACACCTTC. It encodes CASSPLGGVGYTF. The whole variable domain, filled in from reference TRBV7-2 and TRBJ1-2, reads GAGVSQSPSNKVTEKGKDVELRCDPISGHTALYWYRQSLGQGLEFLIYFQGNSAPDKSGLPSDRFSAERTGGSVSTLTIQRTQQEDSAVYLCASSPLGGVGYTFGSGTRLTVV.

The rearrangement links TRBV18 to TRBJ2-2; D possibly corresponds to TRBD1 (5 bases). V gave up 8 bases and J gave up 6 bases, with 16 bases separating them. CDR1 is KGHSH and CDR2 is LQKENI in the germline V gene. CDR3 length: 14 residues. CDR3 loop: CASRRVETAGELFF. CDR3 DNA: TGTGCCAGCCGCAGGGTGGAGACAGCCGGGGAGCTGTTTTTT.